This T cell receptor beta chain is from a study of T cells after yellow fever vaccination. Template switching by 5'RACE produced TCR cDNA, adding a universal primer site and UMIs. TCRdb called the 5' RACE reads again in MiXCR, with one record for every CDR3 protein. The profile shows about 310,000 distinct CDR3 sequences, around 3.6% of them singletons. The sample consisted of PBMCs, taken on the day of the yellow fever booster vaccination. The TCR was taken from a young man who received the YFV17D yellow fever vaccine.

The CDR3 nucleotides read TGTGCCAGCACCCGTTCCGGTGAGGATGGTGAAAAACTGTTTTTT. This translates into CASTRSGEDGEKLFF. The chain employs TRBV6-2 or TRBV6-3 and TRBJ1-4; D is uncertain. Germline V CDR1 and CDR2: MNHEY, SVGEGT. This CDR3 is built from 15 residues. The V end lost 7 bases, the J end lost 7 bases, and 19 bases lay between the germline ends.